The rows below give T cell receptor beta chains drawn from one sample of a study of T cells and copy number aberrations in small-cell lung cancer. The data were produced by immunoSEQ multiplex PCR, yet TCRdb's version contains in-frame clones alone and is incomplete. The sample contains about 8,200 clones, 82% of which appear only once. Sample: normal tissue next to the tumor. The receptors shown here come from a woman aged 45-60 years with small cell lung cancer. CDR3s include the opening cysteine and the closing phenylalanine or tryptophan. The D gene is left open where the match is weak.

cdr3_nt: TGTGCCAGCAGTGAACAGGGGGACACCGGGGAGCTGTTTTTT
cdr3_aa: CASSEQGDTGELFF
cdr3_length: 14
d_call: TRBD1
v_call: TRBV6-4
j_call: TRBJ2-2

cdr3_nt: TGTGCCAGCAGTTATTATCGGAGGGGTATAACCTACGAGCAGTACTTC
cdr3_aa: CASSYYRRGITYEQYF
cdr3_length: 16
d_call: -
v_call: TRBV6-6
j_call: TRBJ2-7

cdr3_nt: TGTGCCAGCAGCTTAAACAACGGAAACACCATATATTTT
cdr3_aa: CASSLNNGNTIYF
cdr3_length: 13
d_call: -
v_call: TRBV11-2
j_call: TRBJ1-3

cdr3_nt: TGCAGTGCTAGGCGAGCTGATGAGCAGTTCTTC
cdr3_aa: CSARRADEQFF
cdr3_length: 11
d_call: -
v_call: TRBV20-1
j_call: TRBJ2-1

cdr3_nt: TGTGCCAGCAGCTTAGCGGGCCGACAGAACACTGAAGCTTTCTTT
cdr3_aa: CASSLAGRQNTEAFF
cdr3_length: 15
d_call: -
v_call: TRBV11-2
j_call: TRBJ1-1

cdr3_nt: TGTGCCAGCAGTCCAAGTATCAGGGCCGGCAATGAGCAGTTCTTC
cdr3_aa: CASSPSIRAGNEQFF
cdr3_length: 15
d_call: -
v_call: TRBV27
j_call: TRBJ2-1

cdr3_nt: TGTGCCAGCAGCCAAGTGGGGACAGGGGGAGCTTTCTTT
cdr3_aa: CASSQVGTGGAFF
cdr3_length: 13
d_call: TRBD1
v_call: TRBV14
j_call: TRBJ1-1

cdr3_nt: TGTGCCAGCAGCCCGTCCTCCCTGTACACAGATACGCAGTATTTT
cdr3_aa: CASSPSSLYTDTQYF
cdr3_length: 15
d_call: -
v_call: TRBV27
j_call: TRBJ2-3

cdr3_nt: TGTGCCAGCAGCTTGGGAAAGGGGCTAGCGGAGACCCAGTACTTC
cdr3_aa: CASSLGKGLAETQYF
cdr3_length: 15
d_call: -
v_call: TRBV7-9
j_call: TRBJ2-5

cdr3_nt: TGTGCCAGCAGCTTAGGGACAGGGGGCCGCCAAGAGACCCAGTACTTC
cdr3_aa: CASSLGTGGRQETQYF
cdr3_length: 16
d_call: TRBD1
v_call: TRBV7-6
j_call: TRBJ2-5

cdr3_nt: TGTGCCAGCAGCGAATATGGGACTAGCGGTGTCGAGACCCAGTACTTC
cdr3_aa: CASSEYGTSGVETQYF
cdr3_length: 16
d_call: TRBD2
v_call: TRBV9
j_call: TRBJ2-5

cdr3_nt: TGCGCCAGCAGCTTGGGGACAGGTACCTACGAGCAGTACTTC
cdr3_aa: CASSLGTGTYEQYF
cdr3_length: 14
d_call: TRBD1
v_call: TRBV5-1
j_call: TRBJ2-7

cdr3_nt: TGTGCCAGCAGCAAGGGGGACAGGAATGAGCAGTTCTTC
cdr3_aa: CASSKGDRNEQFF
cdr3_length: 13
d_call: TRBD1
v_call: TRBV7-9
j_call: TRBJ2-1

cdr3_nt: TGTGCTAGTGCTCCTTGGCAATGGGGTTCTGGGGCCAACGTCCTGACTTTC
cdr3_aa: CASAPWQWGSGANVLTF
cdr3_length: 17
d_call: -
v_call: TRBV12-5
j_call: TRBJ2-6

cdr3_nt: TGTGCCAGCAGTTCTCCGGGACTCCAGGACAATCAGCCCCAGCATTTT
cdr3_aa: CASSSPGLQDNQPQHF
cdr3_length: 16
d_call: -
v_call: TRBV2
j_call: TRBJ1-5

cdr3_nt: TGTGCCAGCAGCTCGACGGGGACAGGGGCCATCGTGCTCTATAACAATGAGCAGTTCTTC
cdr3_aa: CASSSTGTGAIVLYNNEQFF
cdr3_length: 20
d_call: TRBD1
v_call: TRBV7-7
j_call: TRBJ2-1